The source of this T cell receptor beta chain is a study of T cells after yellow fever vaccination. Across the whole study: Preparation of fractions with low cell numbers was performed using SMART-Seq v4 Ultra Low Input. Study-wide points: CD4 and CD8 compartments shared a small share of clonotypes. Abundant contaminating clonotypes from the bulk population could appear in FACS-sorted repertoires.

Using its own MiXCR run on the 5' RACE reads, TCRdb lists one record per CDR3 protein. Of around 500,000 distinct CDR3 sequences listed, 20% to 25% were seen once; the top ten hold about a sixth. Notes on this clonotype: Its target is not known.

Germline V gene data show CDR1 as LNHNV and CDR2 as YYDKDF (reference sequence). V was clipped by 8 bases and J by 0 bases, with 11 bases between them. CDR3 size: 14 residues. The sample in question was PBMCs, obtained about 21 days after the first yellow fever vaccination. This TCR derives from a man younger than 30 who received the YFV17D yellow fever vaccine. The genes are TRBV15 and TRBJ1-5, with D possibly being TRBD1 (5 bases). In DNA form, the CDR3 reads TGTGCCACCGAAAACAGGATTAGCAATCAGCCCCAGCATTTT. Its protein is CATENRISNQPQHF.